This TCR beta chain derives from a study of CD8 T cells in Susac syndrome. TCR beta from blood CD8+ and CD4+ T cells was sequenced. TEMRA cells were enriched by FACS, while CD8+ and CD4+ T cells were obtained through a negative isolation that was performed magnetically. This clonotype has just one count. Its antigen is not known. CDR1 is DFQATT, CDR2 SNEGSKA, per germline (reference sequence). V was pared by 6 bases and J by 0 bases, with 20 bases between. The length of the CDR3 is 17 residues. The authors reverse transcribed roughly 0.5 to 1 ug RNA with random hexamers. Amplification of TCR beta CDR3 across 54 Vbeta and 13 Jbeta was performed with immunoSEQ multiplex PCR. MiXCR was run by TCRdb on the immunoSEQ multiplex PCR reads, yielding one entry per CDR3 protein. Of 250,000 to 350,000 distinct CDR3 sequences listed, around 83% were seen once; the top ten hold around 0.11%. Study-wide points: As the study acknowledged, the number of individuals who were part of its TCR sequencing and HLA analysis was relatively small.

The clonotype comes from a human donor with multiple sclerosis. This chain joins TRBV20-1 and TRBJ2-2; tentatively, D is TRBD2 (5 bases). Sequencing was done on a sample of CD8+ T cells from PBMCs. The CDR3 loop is CSATSLGVRSNTGELFF. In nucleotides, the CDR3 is TGCAGTGCGACGTCTCTGGGAGTGCGGTCGAACACCGGGGAGCTGTTTTTT.